The rows below give T cell receptor beta chains drawn from one sample of a study of cytomegalovirus exposure and HLA in healthy donors. Sequencing used immunoSEQ multiplex PCR; TCRdb keeps in-frame clones, though not all of them. The sample holds 120,000 or so clones; around 80% are singletons and the top ten take more than 1.4%. Sequenced: PBMCs. Receptor source: a woman between 18 and 30 years old in good health and CMV-seronegative. Each CDR3 is given with its conserved first and last residue. The D gene is left open where the match is weak. Clone size is stated in some rows and not others, as once, few, many or a class when expanded.

D gene	CDR3 length	V gene	clone size	J gene	CDR3 DNA	CDR3 protein
TRBD1	14	TRBV27	.	TRBJ1-2	TGTGCCAGCACGGACAGGCAAGGATACTATGGCTACACCTTC	CASTDRQGYYGYTF
.	17	TRBV7-2	.	TRBJ1-5	TGTGCCAGCAGCTTAGTTGCAGGAGGTAATAGCAATCAGCCCCAGCATTTT	CASSLVAGGNSNQPQHF
.	13	TRBV6-1	.	TRBJ1-1	TGTGCCAGCATGTTCGAGGGTGTCACTGAAGCTTTCTTT	CASMFEGVTEAFF
TRBD1	15	TRBV12-5	.	TRBJ1-2	TGTGCTAGTGGTAGTCCCGGGACAGTTAACTATGGCTACACCTTC	CASGSPGTVNYGYTF
TRBD2	16	TRBV6-6	.	TRBJ2-7	TGTGCCAGCAGTTACTCCGTTTTGGGGGGGGATTACGAGCAGTACTTC	CASSYSVLGGDYEQYF
.	12	TRBV7-9	.	TRBJ2-1	TGTGCCAGCAGCTTAGATGTCGGTGAGCAGTTCTTC	CASSLDVGEQFF
.	15	TRBV28	.	TRBJ1-5	TGTGCCAGCAGTTTGCCAGGGGCAAGCAATCAGCCCCAGCATTTT	CASSLPGASNQPQHF
TRBD1	15	TRBV7-2	.	TRBJ1-1	TGTGCCAGCAGGACTTACAGGGGGCGGGATACTGAAGCTTTCTTT	CASRTYRGRDTEAFF
.	13	TRBV19	.	TRBJ2-1	TGTGCCAGTAGTATACAGGGGAACAATGAGCAGTTCTTC	CASSIQGNNEQFF
TRBD1	14	TRBV7-9	.	TRBJ1-4	TGTGCCAGCGGGACCGGGACAGTGGATGAAAAACTGTTTTTT	CASGTGTVDEKLFF
TRBD1	13	TRBV2	.	TRBJ1-1	TGTGCCAGCAAGGACAGGCGGAACACTGAAGCTTTCTTT	CASKDRRNTEAFF
TRBD1	14	TRBV6-6	.	TRBJ1-6	TGTGCCAGCAGTTACGGGACAGTAGATTCACCCCTCCACTTT	CASSYGTVDSPLHF
TRBD1	15	TRBV18	.	TRBJ1-5	TGTGCCAGCTCACTGACAGGGGGAACCAATCAGCCCCAGCATTTT	CASSLTGGTNQPQHF
.	14	TRBV7-9	.	TRBJ2-1	TGTGCCAGCAGCCCTGGTGGTGGGGCTAATGAGCAGTTCTTC	CASSPGGGANEQFF
.	13	TRBV29-1	.	TRBJ2-1	TGCAGCGTTGACAGGGATTCCTACAATGAGCAGTTCTTC	CSVDRDSYNEQFF
TRBD1	16	TRBV7-2	.	TRBJ2-2	TGTGCCAGCAGGACTAGGGGGACAGGGGACACCGGGGAGCTGTTTTTT	CASRTRGTGDTGELFF
.	14	TRBV18	.	TRBJ2-3	TGTGCCAGCTCACCAGTACAGGGCCCAGATACGCAGTATTTT	CASSPVQGPDTQYF
.	15	TRBV6-5	once	TRBJ1-6	TGTGCCAGCAGTTACACTCCTCGAGGAGGTTCACCCCTCCACTTT	CASSYTPRGGSPLHF
.	15	TRBV7-9	.	TRBJ1-1	TGTGCCAGCAGCGATGGTTTTACAGGCCTCACTGAAGCTTTCTTT	CASSDGFTGLTEAFF
.	13	TRBV7-8	.	TRBJ2-2	TGTGCCAGCAGCTTAGATGTAGCCGGGGAGCTGTTTTTT	CASSLDVAGELFF
TRBD1	15	TRBV15	.	TRBJ1-2	TGTGCCACCAGCGGCGTGACAGGGGGAACGTCCGGCTACACCTTC	CATSGVTGGTSGYTF
TRBD1	16	TRBV10-3	few	TRBJ2-7	TGTGCCATCAGTGAGTCCGTGGGGACAGGGTCGAACGAGCAGTACTTC	CAISESVGTGSNEQYF
TRBD1	14	TRBV5-5	.	TRBJ2-7	TGTGCCAGCAGCTTACTCGGGACAGTCTACGAGCAGTACTTC	CASSLLGTVYEQYF
TRBD2	15	TRBV5-1	.	TRBJ2-3	TGCGCCAGCAGCTTAGCTAGCGGATTCACAGATACGCAGTATTTT	CASSLASGFTDTQYF
TRBD2	16	TRBV11-2	.	TRBJ2-1	TGTGCCAGCAGTCAAAGGGGGGTAGCGGGAATGAATGAGCAGTTCTTC	CASSQRGVAGMNEQFF
.	14	TRBV18	few	TRBJ2-7	TGTGCCAGCTCACCAGGGCAACGGCCCTACGAGCAGTACTTC	CASSPGQRPYEQYF
TRBD2	14	TRBV19	.	TRBJ2-5	TGTGCCAGTCGGACTAGCGGGAGACGAGAGACCCAGTACTTC	CASRTSGRRETQYF
.	14	TRBV6-5	.	TRBJ1-3	TGTGCCAGCAGTAGACAGCCTTCTGGAAACACCATATATTTT	CASSRQPSGNTIYF
.	15	TRBV6-1	.	TRBJ1-5	TGTGCCAGCAGTGCCGCACAGGGTTCCAATCAGCCCCAGCATTTT	CASSAAQGSNQPQHF